This paragraph reports one TCR beta chain. What it binds is not known. The CDR3 is made up of 17 amino acids. Germline V CDR1 and CDR2: MGHRA, YSYEKL. V was clipped by 0 bases and J by 4 bases, with 16 bases between them. Here immunoSEQ multiplex PCR was the method, and the copy in TCRdb shows in-frame clones only, minus some. The sample gives 350,000 to 400,000 clones, about nine tenths of which show up once; roughly 3.2% is in the top ten. These data belong to a study of Ad26.COV2.S vaccination and SARS-CoV-2 variants. Overall study: Vaccine-arm donor from the placebo-controlled COV1001 Ad26.COV2.S trial. Ad26.COV2.S was injected intramuscularly once or twice, 56 days apart.

Treatment reported: 15 to 20 received Ad26.COV2.S at low or high dose, single or two shots; about 5 received placebo; per-sample allocation not given. Samples came from day 63 after the first vaccine or placebo injection. Findings and limits, study-wide: Measurements of TCR breadth and depth may have given underestimates of the total T cell responses. Vaccine and placebo recipients had similar non-spike TCR breadth.

The chain couples TRBV4-1 to TRBJ1-5; D not certain. The source is a person aged 18 to 65 who received the Ad26.COV2.S COVID-19 vaccine or a placebo. The sequencing here drew on peripheral blood, taken in a trial of Ad26.COV2.S vaccine versus placebo. CDR3 bases: TGCGCCAGCAGCCAAGAAGGGTTTATGGGGTCGAATCAGCCCCAGCATTTT. It is translated as CASSQEGFMGSNQPQHF.